The 18 T cell receptor beta chains given below trace back to one sample, sequenced in a study of response to subunit inactivated influenza vaccine. TCRdb analysed the RT-PCR reads with MiXCR anew, one entry per CDR3 protein. The sample lists roughly 700,000 distinct CDR3 sequences; roughly 14% were seen once. This specimen was PBMCs from blood, taken less than 15 days before vaccination. Receptor source: a man between 45 and 60 years old who received an inactivated influenza vaccine.

V and J are TRBV20-1 and TRBJ2-3; TRBD2 matches at 10 bases. This CDR3 has 15 amino acids. Germline CDR1 is DFQATT and CDR2 is SNEGSKA (reference sequence). V lost 5 bases, J lost 1 base, and 6 bases stayed unmatched. This CDR3 reads CSAPSSGSRTDTQYF. CDR3 sequence (DNA): TGCAGTGCTCCTTCTAGCGGGAGTCGCACAGATACGCAGTATTTT.

V is TRBV6-6 and J is TRBJ1-5; D call uncertain. CDR3 length: 13 residues. The V gene's germline CDR1 is MNHNY and CDR2 SVGAGI (reference sequence). The germline V and J ends were trimmed by 8 bases and 6 bases, with 14 bases remaining between them. CDR3 loop: CASAGEVRQPQHF. The CDR3 DNA follows: TGTGCCAGCGCTGGGGAGGTTCGTCAGCCCCAGCATTTT.

This chain links TRBV20-1 with TRBJ1-5; D is perhaps TRBD1 (6 bases). CDR1 DFQATT and CDR2 SNEGSKA come from the germline V gene (reference sequence). This CDR3 has 15 amino acids. Trimming took 3 bases from V and 0 from J, leaving 12 bases between them. The CDR3 DNA sequence: TGCAGTGCTAGGGGGGGGGCACTTAGCAATCAGCCCCAGCATTTT. It codes for CSARGGALSNQPQHF.

The rearrangement joins TRBV29-1 to TRBJ2-3; TRBD2 might be the D (6 bases). Trimming left V 6 bases short and J 5 bases short, with 18 bases between. CDR3 size: 14 residues. Germline V gene sequence: CDR1 SQVTM, CDR2 ANQGSEA. CDR3 residues: CSVEGYEEQDTQYF. The DNA for the CDR3 is TGCAGCGTGGAGGGATACGAGGAACAAGATACGCAGTATTTT.

This clonotype was observed many times. CDR3 amino acids: CAISESPRDYGYTF. The CDR3 DNA reads TGTGCCATCAGTGAGTCGCCCAGGGACTATGGCTACACCTTC. The chain couples TRBV10-3 to TRBJ1-2, with a weak D call TRBD1 (5 bases). Trimming stripped 0 bases from V and 3 bases from J, with 8 bases between. Looked up from germline, CDR1 is ENHRY and CDR2 is SYGVKD. The CDR3 totals 14 residues.

This clonotype was seen a single time. V and J are TRBV7-2 and TRBJ2-1; a weak D match, TRBD1 (6 bases). The CDR3 has 14 residues. Trimming shortened V by 4 bases and J by 6 bases, and 13 bases separated the two germline ends. The V gene's germline CDR1 is SGHTA and CDR2 FQGNSA. This CDR3 reads CASSSTGFVNEQFF. The CDR3, as DNA: TGTGCCAGCAGCTCCACAGGGTTCGTCAATGAGCAGTTCTTC.

The CDR3 is CASSSGGLAGVTGAQYF. For the CDR3, the DNA is TGTGCCAGCAGTTCAGGGGGACTAGCGGGAGTCACGGGGGCCCAGTACTTC. The rearrangement links TRBV12-3 or TRBV12-4 to TRBJ2-5; 14 bases map to TRBD2. The CDR3 spans 17 residues. V shed 4 bases and J 9 bases; nucleotides not matched to a gene: 13.

This chain joins TRBV15 and TRBJ2-2; D uncertain. Germline V lookup: CDR1 LNHNV, CDR2 YYDKDF (reference sequence). The CDR3 has 14 amino acids. V lost 8 bases and J lost 1, with 11 bases in between. DNA of the CDR3: TGTGCCACCGCTGCGGAGCGGAACACCGGGGAGCTGTTTTTT. It codes for CATAAERNTGELFF.

This clonotype has ten or more counts. CDR3 in DNA: TGTGCCAGCAGCCAAATACAGGGGGCCTTTCTCACAGATACGCAGTATTTT. Residues: CASSQIQGAFLTDTQYF. V and J are TRBV4-2 and TRBJ2-3; 9 bases agree with TRBD1. The CDR3 is 17 amino acids. From germline, CDR1 is LGHNA and CDR2 YNFKEQ. V shed 2 bases, J shed 2 bases, and the junction held 8 bases outside the gene matches.

This clonotype was detected ten times or more. The DNA of the CDR3 is TGTGCCAGCAGTCACGGGACAGGGGGGGGTTACACTGAAGCTTTCTTT. This gives the protein CASSHGTGGGYTEAFF. The V call is TRBV27, the J call TRBJ1-1; TRBD1 matches 11 bases. Germline assignment: CDR1 MNHEY and CDR2 SMNVEV (reference sequence). The CDR3 runs 16 residues. Trimming took 5 bases from V and 3 from J; bases not matched to a gene: 8.

V is TRBV20-1 and J is TRBJ2-7, with 10 bases that match TRBD2. CDR1 is DFQATT, CDR2 SNEGSKA, per germline (reference sequence). This CDR3 comprises 16 residues. After removal of 1 base from V and 0 bases from J, the junction contained 6 bases not matched to a gene. CDR3 protein: CSARVLAGALSYEQYF. As DNA, the CDR3 is TGCAGTGCTAGAGTGCTAGCGGGAGCGCTCTCCTACGAGCAGTACTTC.

This clonotype came up many times. The chain is built from TRBV12-3 or TRBV12-4 and TRBJ2-2; tentatively, D is TRBD1 (5 bases). CDR3 length: 13 residues. Trimming left V 4 bases short and J 6 bases short, with 9 bases between. The CDR3, as DNA: TGTGCCAGCAGTTACGACAGTCCCGGGGAGCTGTTTTTT. The encoded protein is CASSYDSPGELFF.

In the case of this clonotype: An end of the junction does not agree with germline; a read error may underlie this. This rearrangement joins TRBV6-1 to TRBJ2-2; possibly TRBD2 for D (5 bases). In germline, CDR1 is MNHNS, CDR2 SASEGT. This CDR3 comprises 14 residues. CDR3 protein: CASRVNPNTGELSF. In DNA, the CDR3 is TGTGCCAGCAGAGTTAACCCGAACACCGGGGAGCTGTCTTTT.

Ten or more counts support this clonotype. The gene calls are TRBV20-1 and TRBJ2-3; D is ambiguous. Germline V gives CDR1 DFQATT, CDR2 SNEGSKA (reference sequence). Trimming took off 3 bases at V and 0 bases at J, with 19 bases between the two ends. This CDR3 contains 17 residues. The CDR3 nucleotides are TGCAGTGCTAGGCAGGCCCGGCATACTCTTAGCACAGATACGCAGTATTTT. Translation: CSARQARHTLSTDTQYF.

The chain is built from TRBV20-1 and TRBJ2-6, with D perhaps matching TRBD2 (6 bases). Trimming pared 0 bases from V and 0 bases from J, leaving 9 bases between. Germline V CDR1 and CDR2: DFQATT, SNEGSKA (reference sequence). The CDR3 loop spans 16 amino acids. The CDR3 sequence: CSARDRENSGANVLTF. The CDR3, as DNA: TGCAGTGCTAGAGATCGGGAGAACTCTGGGGCCAACGTCCTGACTTTC.

This sequence joins TRBV18 and TRBJ2-3; 9 bases are a match to TRBD2. CDR3 length equals 15 residues. The germline V gene has CDR1 KGHSH and CDR2 LQKENI. V lost 0 bases and J lost 4; bases outside the gene matches: 2. CDR3 in amino acids: CASSPPGLAADTQYF. In nucleotides, the CDR3 is TGTGCCAGCTCACCACCGGGACTAGCCGCAGATACGCAGTATTTT.

A few counts support this clonotype. J is TRBJ2-1 and V is TRBV7-2, with D hard to call. CDR1 and CDR2 from the germline V gene are SGHTA and FQGNSA. The V end was cut by 2 bases, the J end by 6 bases, with 11 bases between. The CDR3 totals 14 residues. The CDR3 DNA sequence: TGTGCCAGCAGCTTAAGATCGGCTGGCAATGAGCAGTTCTTC. Translating it yields CASSLRSAGNEQFF. The full variable domain, in which reference TRBV7-2 and TRBJ2-1 provide the parts outside the CDR3, is GAGVSQSPSNKVTEKGKDVELRCDPISGHTALYWYRQSLGQGLEFLIYFQGNSAPDKSGLPSDRFSAERTGGSVSTLTIQRTQQEDSAVYLCASSLRSAGNEQFFGPGTRLTVL.

The gene calls are TRBV11-2 and TRBJ1-5; no definite D call. This CDR3 region has 14 residues. Trimming pared 2 bases from V and 6 bases from J, leaving 11 bases between. The germline V gene encodes CDR1 SGHAT and CDR2 FQNNGV. Here the CDR3 reads CASSLSSGAQPQHF. Written as DNA, the CDR3 is TGTGCCAGCAGCTTAAGCAGTGGAGCTCAGCCCCAGCATTTT.